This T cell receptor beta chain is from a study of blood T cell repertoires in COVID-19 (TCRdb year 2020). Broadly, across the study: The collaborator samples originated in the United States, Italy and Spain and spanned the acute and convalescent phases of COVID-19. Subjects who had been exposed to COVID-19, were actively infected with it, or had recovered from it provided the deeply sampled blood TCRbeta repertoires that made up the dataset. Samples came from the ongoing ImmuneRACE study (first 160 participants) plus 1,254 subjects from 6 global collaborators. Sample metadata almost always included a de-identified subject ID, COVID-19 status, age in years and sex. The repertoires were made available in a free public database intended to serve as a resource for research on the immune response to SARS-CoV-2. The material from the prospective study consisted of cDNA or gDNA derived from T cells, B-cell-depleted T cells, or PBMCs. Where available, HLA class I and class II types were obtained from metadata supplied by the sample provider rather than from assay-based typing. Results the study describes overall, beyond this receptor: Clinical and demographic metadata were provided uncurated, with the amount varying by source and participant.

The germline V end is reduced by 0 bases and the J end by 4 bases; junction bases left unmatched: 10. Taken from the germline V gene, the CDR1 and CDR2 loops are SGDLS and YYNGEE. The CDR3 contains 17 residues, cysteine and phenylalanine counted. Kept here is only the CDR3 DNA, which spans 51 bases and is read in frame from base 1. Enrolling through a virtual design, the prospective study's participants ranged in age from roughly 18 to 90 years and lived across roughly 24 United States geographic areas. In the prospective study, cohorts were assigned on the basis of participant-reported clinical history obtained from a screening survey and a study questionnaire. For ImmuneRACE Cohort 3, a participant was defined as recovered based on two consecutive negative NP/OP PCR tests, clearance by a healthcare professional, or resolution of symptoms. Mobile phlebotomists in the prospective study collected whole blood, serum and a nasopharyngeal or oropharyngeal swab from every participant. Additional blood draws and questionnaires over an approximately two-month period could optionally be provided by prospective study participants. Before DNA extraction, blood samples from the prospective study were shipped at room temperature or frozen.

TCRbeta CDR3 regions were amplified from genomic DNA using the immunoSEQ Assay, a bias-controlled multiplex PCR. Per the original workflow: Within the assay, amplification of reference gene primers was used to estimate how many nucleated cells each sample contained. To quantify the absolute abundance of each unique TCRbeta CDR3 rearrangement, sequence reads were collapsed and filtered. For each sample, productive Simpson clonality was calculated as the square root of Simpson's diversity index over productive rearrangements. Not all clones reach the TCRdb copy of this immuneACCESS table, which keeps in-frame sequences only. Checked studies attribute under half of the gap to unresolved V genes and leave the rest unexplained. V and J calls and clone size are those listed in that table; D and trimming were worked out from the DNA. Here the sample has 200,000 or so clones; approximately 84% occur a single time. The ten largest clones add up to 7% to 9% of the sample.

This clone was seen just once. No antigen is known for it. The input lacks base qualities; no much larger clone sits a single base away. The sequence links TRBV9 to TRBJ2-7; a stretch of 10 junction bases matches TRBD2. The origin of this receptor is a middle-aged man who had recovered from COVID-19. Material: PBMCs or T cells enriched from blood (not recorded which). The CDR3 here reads CASSVGGTSGIPYEQYF. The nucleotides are TGTGCCAGCAGCGTAGGTGGTACTAGCGGGATACCTTACGAGCAGTACTTC.